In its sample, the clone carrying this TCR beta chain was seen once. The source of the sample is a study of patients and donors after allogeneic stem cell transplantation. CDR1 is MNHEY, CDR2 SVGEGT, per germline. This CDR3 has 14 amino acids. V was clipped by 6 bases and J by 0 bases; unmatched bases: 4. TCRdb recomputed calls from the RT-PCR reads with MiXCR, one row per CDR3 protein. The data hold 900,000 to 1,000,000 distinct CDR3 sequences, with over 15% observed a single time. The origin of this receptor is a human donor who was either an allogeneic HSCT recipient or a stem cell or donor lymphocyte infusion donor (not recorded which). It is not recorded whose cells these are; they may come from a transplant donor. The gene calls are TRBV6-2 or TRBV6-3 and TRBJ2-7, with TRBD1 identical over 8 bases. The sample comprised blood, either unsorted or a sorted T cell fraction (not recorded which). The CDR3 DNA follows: TGTGCCAGCAGATCCGACAGGGGCTCCTACGAGCAGTACTTC. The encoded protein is CASRSDRGSYEQYF.